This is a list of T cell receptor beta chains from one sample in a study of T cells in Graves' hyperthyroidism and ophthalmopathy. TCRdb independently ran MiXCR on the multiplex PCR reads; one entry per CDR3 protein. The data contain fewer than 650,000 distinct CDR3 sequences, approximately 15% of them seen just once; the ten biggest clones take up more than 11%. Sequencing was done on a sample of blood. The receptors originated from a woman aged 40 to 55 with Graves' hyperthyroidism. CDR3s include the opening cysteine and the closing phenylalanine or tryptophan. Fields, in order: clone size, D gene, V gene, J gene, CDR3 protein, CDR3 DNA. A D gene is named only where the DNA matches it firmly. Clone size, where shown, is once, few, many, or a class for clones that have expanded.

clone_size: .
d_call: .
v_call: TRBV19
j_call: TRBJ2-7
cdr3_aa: CASDSYEQYF
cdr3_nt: TGTGCCAGTGACTCCTACGAGCAGTACTTC

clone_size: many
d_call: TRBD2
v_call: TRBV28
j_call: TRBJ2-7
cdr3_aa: CASSPLTSGYEQYF
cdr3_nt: TGTGCCAGCAGCCCCCTGACTAGCGGTTACGAGCAGTACTTC

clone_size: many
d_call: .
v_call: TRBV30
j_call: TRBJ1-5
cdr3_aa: CAWNDRYQPQHF
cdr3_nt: TGTGCCTGGAATGACAGATATCAGCCCCAGCATTTT

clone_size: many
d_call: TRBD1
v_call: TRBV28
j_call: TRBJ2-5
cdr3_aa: CASSPGQGPETQYF
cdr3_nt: TGTGCCAGCAGTCCGGGACAGGGGCCTGAGACCCAGTACTTC

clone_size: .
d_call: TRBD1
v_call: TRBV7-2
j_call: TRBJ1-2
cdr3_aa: CASSLSGQFYGYTF
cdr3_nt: TGTGCCAGCAGCTTATCGGGACAGTTCTATGGCTACACCTTC

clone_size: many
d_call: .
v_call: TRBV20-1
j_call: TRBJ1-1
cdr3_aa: CSARGGVAEAFF
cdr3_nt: TGCAGTGCCCGGGGAGGGGTCGCTGAAGCTTTCTTT

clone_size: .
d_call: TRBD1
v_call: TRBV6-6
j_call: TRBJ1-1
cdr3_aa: CASSYTTGGNTEAFF
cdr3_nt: TGTGCCAGCAGTTACACGACAGGGGGTAACACTGAAGCTTTCTTT

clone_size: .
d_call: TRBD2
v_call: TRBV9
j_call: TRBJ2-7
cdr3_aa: CASTPGRVAYEQYF
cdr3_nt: TGTGCCAGCACCCCGGGGAGGGTAGCCTACGAGCAGTACTTC

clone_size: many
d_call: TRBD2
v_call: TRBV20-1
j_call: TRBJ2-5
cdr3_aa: CSARWLAGVGETQYF
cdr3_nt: TGCAGTGCTAGATGGCTAGCGGGAGTAGGGGAGACCCAGTACTTC

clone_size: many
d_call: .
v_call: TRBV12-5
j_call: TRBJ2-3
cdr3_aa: CASGLVLSEKQGTDTQYF
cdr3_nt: TGTGCTAGTGGTTTGGTACTGAGCGAGAAGCAGGGCACAGATACGCAGTATTTT

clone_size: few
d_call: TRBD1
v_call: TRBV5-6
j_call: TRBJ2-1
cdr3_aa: CASSWDRGGEQFF
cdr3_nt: TGTGCCAGCAGCTGGGACAGGGGTGGTGAGCAGTTCTTC

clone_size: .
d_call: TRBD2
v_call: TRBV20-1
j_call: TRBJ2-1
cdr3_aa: CSVTQGLAEINEQFF
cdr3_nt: TGCAGTGTTACGCAGGGACTAGCGGAGATCAATGAGCAGTTCTTC

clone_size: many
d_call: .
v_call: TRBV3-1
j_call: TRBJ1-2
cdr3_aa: CASSQDEGGRYGYTF
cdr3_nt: TGTGCCAGCAGCCAAGATGAGGGGGGTCGCTATGGCTACACCTTC

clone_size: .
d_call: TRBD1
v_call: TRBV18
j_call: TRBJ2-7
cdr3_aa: CASSPQGAPFYEQYF
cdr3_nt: TGTGCCAGCTCACCACAGGGGGCGCCATTCTACGAGCAGTACTTC

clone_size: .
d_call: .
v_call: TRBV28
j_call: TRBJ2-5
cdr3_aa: CASSSRDIQETQYF
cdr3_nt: TGTGCCAGCAGTTCCCGGGACATCCAAGAGACCCAGTACTTC

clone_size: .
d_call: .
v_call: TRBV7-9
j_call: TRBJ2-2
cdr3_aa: CASSLVGANTGELFF
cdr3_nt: TGTGCCAGCAGCTTAGTTGGGGCCAACACCGGGGAGCTGTTTTTT

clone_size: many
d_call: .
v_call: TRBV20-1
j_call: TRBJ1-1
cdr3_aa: CSARDRGMNTEAFF
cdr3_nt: TGCAGTGCTAGAGATCGGGGTATGAACACTGAAGCTTTCTTT

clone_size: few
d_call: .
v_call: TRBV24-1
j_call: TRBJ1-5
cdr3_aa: CATNIGGPNQPQHF
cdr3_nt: TGTGCCACCAACATAGGAGGCCCCAATCAGCCCCAGCATTTT

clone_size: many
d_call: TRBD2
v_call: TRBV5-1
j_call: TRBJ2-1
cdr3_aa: CASSLTSGLYNEQFF
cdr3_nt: TGCGCCAGCAGCTTGACTAGCGGTTTATACAATGAGCAGTTCTTC

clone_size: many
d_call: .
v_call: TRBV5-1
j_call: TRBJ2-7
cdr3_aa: CASSFLTGGYEQYF
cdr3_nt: TGCGCCAGCAGCTTTTTGACAGGAGGCTACGAGCAGTACTTC

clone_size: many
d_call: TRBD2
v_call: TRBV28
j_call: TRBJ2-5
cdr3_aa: CASSSTSGRALRETQYF
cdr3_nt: TGTGCCAGCAGTTCGACTAGCGGGAGGGCCTTGAGGGAGACCCAGTACTTC

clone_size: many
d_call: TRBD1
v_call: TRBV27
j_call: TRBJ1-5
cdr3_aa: CASSPDRVRKQPQHF
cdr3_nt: TGTGCCAGCAGCCCGGACAGGGTGAGGAAGCAGCCCCAGCATTTT

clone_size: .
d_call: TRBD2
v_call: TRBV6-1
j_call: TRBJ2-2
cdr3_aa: CASSYGGPSGGAGELFF
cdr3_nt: TGTGCCAGCAGTTACGGGGGACCAAGCGGGGGGGCCGGGGAGCTGTTTTTT

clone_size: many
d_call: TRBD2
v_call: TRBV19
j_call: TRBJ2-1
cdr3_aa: CASSITRASGPYNEQFF
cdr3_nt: TGTGCCAGTAGTATAACCCGGGCTAGCGGACCCTACAATGAGCAGTTCTTC

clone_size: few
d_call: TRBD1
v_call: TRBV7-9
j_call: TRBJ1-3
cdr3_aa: CASSPMSGQTNTIYF
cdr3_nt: TGTGCCAGCAGCCCCATGTCGGGACAGACAAACACCATATATTTT

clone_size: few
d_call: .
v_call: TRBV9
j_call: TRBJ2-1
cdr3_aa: CASSPGYRGGEQFF
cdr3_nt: TGTGCCAGCAGCCCAGGGTACAGGGGGGGAGAGCAGTTCTTC

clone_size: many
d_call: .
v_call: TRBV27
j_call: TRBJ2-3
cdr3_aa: CASSLSAVGLTDTQYF
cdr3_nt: TGTGCCAGCAGTTTATCGGCAGTGGGCCTCACAGATACGCAGTATTTT

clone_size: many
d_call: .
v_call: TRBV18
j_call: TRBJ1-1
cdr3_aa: CASSPPKTETPEAFF
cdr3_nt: TGTGCCAGCTCACCACCTAAGACAGAGACCCCTGAAGCTTTCTTT

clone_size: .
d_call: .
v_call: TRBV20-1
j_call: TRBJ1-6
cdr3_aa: CSAQLGGPTPLHF
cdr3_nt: TGCAGTGCTCAACTGGGGGGGCCCACACCCCTCCACTTT

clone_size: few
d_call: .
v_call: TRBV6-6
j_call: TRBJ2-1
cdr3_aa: CASSYSKGGLLGNEQFF
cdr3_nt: TGTGCCAGCAGTTACTCGAAGGGAGGCCTCCTGGGTAATGAGCAGTTCTTC

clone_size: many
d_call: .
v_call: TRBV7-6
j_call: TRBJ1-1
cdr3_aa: CASSARTEEATEAFF
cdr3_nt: TGTGCCAGCAGCGCTCGGACCGAAGAGGCCACTGAAGCTTTCTTT

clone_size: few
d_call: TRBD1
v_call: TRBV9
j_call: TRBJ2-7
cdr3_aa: CASSLGQNSYEQYF
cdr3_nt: TGTGCCAGCAGCCTGGGACAGAACTCCTACGAGCAGTACTTC

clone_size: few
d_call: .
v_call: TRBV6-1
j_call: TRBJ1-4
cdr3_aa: CASVREEKLFF
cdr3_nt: TGTGCCAGCGTCAGGGAGGAGAAACTGTTTTTT